The 8 T cell receptor beta chains given below trace back to one sample, sequenced in a study of T cell responses to AZD1222 COVID-19 vaccine. Measured with immunoSEQ multiplex PCR; TCRdb has only the in-frame clones, and not every one. The sample has 95,000 to 120,000 clones; around 89% are singletons. This sample comprised peripheral blood, obtained 28 days after the second AZD1222 dose. Receptors were obtained from an adult who received the AZD1222 COVID-19 vaccine.

In its sample, this clone was seen a few times. The J gene is TRBJ1-1, the V gene TRBV10-3, with 7 bases that match TRBD1. The CDR3 has 15 amino acids. Per the germline V gene, CDR1 is ENHRY and CDR2 is SYGVKD. V was clipped by 6 bases and J by 2 bases; unmatched bases: 9. The CDR3 DNA follows: TGTGCCATCAGACAACAGGGGTTCCTAAACACTGAAGCTTTCTTT. Translation gives CAIRQQGFLNTEAFF.

The V call is TRBV10-1, the J call TRBJ1-2; TRBD1 is a possible D gene (5 bases). Germline lookup yields CDR1 WNHNN and CDR2 SYGVQD (reference sequence). There are 13 residues in the CDR3. V dropped 4 bases and J dropped 0 bases, with 6 bases sitting between them. CDR3 sequence reads: CASSGQTNYGYTF. Written as DNA, the CDR3 is TGCGCCAGCAGTGGACAGACTAACTATGGCTACACCTTC.

This clone has a handful of counts. V and J are TRBV5-4 and TRBJ1-6; a weak D match, TRBD1 (5 bases). Per germline, CDR1 SGHNT and CDR2 YYREEE (reference sequence). V lost 4 bases and J lost 5, with 16 bases in between. The CDR3 covers 16 residues. The CDR3 sequence is CASSLRGDGDNSPLHF. The CDR3 nucleotides read TGTGCCAGCAGCCTCCGAGGGGACGGAGATAATTCACCCCTCCACTTT.

This clone was seen once. The V and J genes are TRBV2 and TRBJ1-2, with a possible D match to TRBD1 (6 bases). Germline CDR1 and CDR2: SNHLY and FYNNEI. Trimming cost V 7 bases and J 2 bases, with 17 bases left between them. The CDR3 contains 15 residues. CDR3 nucleotide sequence: TGTGCCAGCATTTCTCGGACAGCTTCAAACTATGGCTACACCTTC. It yields the protein CASISRTASNYGYTF.

V and J are TRBV19 and TRBJ1-1, with D unresolved. Germline V lookup: CDR1 LNHDA, CDR2 SQIVND (reference sequence). The CDR3 has 15 amino acids. V lost 9 bases to trimming and J lost 1 base, with 18 bases between them. CDR3 protein: CASKTVGPRNTEAFF. CDR3 DNA: TGTGCCAGCAAGACGGTGGGCCCAAGGAACACTGAAGCTTTCTTT.

J is TRBJ2-7 and V is TRBV5-4; 7 nucleotides agree with TRBD1. Germline V CDR1 and CDR2: SGHNT, YYREEE (reference sequence). V gave up 1 base and J gave up 6 bases; unmatched junction bases: 13. CDR3 length: 16 residues. The CDR3 region is CASSLRRTGAGSEQYF. For the CDR3, the DNA is TGTGCCAGCAGCTTGCGGAGAACAGGGGCCGGTAGCGAGCAGTACTTC.

The V and J genes are TRBV27 and TRBJ1-1, with 7 positions matching TRBD1. This CDR3 spans 14 amino acids. CDR1 is MNHEY, CDR2 SMNVEV, per germline (reference sequence). Trimming removed 1 base from V and 5 bases from J; junction bases left unmatched: 4. The CDR3 DNA sequence: TGTGCCAGCAGTTTATGGGACAGAGGGACTGAAGCTTTCTTT. The encoded protein is CASSLWDRGTEAFF.

The genes are TRBV6-5 and TRBJ1-5, with TRBD1 matching over 7 bases. V was clipped by 6 bases and J by 4 bases; unmatched bases: 9. Germline V gives CDR1 MNHEY, CDR2 SVGAGI. CDR3 size: 15 residues. CDR3 nucleotides: TGTGCCAGCAGAACTGGACAGGTGCCAAATCAGCCCCAGCATTTT. This translates into CASRTGQVPNQPQHF.